This is a list of T cell receptor beta chains from one sample in a study of patients and donors after allogeneic stem cell transplantation. TCRdb ran MiXCR on the RT-PCR reads and lists one entry per CDR3 protein. Among hundreds of thousands of distinct CDR3 sequences listed, 15% to 20% were seen once. Sequenced sample: blood, either unsorted or a sorted T cell fraction (not recorded which). The receptor source for this set is a human donor who was either an allogeneic HSCT recipient or a stem cell or donor lymphocyte infusion donor (not recorded which). It is not recorded whose cells these are; they may come from a transplant donor. Both conserved end residues are part of each CDR3. Fields, in order: clone size, V gene, J gene, D gene, CDR3 protein, CDR3 DNA. A D gene is named only where the DNA matches it firmly. Size values are once, few and many counts, or a class for expanded clones, and some rows have none.

>few|TRBV12-3/TRBV12-4|TRBJ1-1|TRBD1
CASSLSGTGVLNTEAFF
TGTGCCAGCAGTTTATCTGGGACAGGGGTTTTGAACACTGAAGCTTTCTTT
>NA|TRBV5-1|TRBJ1-1|NA
CASSLGLKETEAFF
TGCGCCAGCAGCTTGGGATTGAAGGAGACTGAAGCTTTCTTT
>many|TRBV5-6|TRBJ1-1|TRBD1
CASRRTGWTEAFF
TGTGCCAGCAGGAGGACAGGGTGGACTGAAGCTTTCTTT
>NA|TRBV6-1|TRBJ1-2|NA
CASRRDGGRSGYTF
TGTGCCAGCAGGCGCGACGGGGGGCGAAGTGGCTACACCTTC
>many|TRBV3-1|TRBJ2-5|TRBD1
CASSQATGGPETQYF
TGTGCCAGCAGCCAAGCTACAGGGGGCCCCGAGACCCAGTACTTC
>few|TRBV18|TRBJ1-2|NA
CASSGTPYGYTF
TGTGCCAGCTCCGGGACACCGTATGGCTACACCTTC
>NA|TRBV7-2|TRBJ2-5|NA
CASSLRRKGAETQYF
TGTGCCAGCAGCTTACGACGTAAAGGAGCAGAGACCCAGTACTTC
>few|TRBV5-6|TRBJ2-7|NA
CASSSKGPKKYF
TGTGCCAGCAGCTCCAAGGGACCCAAGAAGTACTTC
>few|TRBV19|TRBJ2-7|TRBD2
CASSMGLAGEQYF
TGTGCCAGTAGTATGGGACTAGCCGGCGAGCAGTACTTC
>few|TRBV28|TRBJ1-4|TRBD1
CASSLPDRGEEKLFF
TGTGCCAGCAGTTTACCCGACAGGGGGGAGGAAAAACTGTTTTTT
>many|TRBV12-3/TRBV12-4|TRBJ1-2|TRBD1
CASNPVMWGQGGTGYTF
TGTGCCAGCAATCCGGTGATGTGGGGACAGGGAGGAACTGGCTACACCTTC
>many|TRBV6-2/TRBV6-3|TRBJ2-1|TRBD1
CASSNRGEQFF
TGTGCCAGCAGCAACAGGGGTGAGCAGTTCTTC
>NA|TRBV7-3|TRBJ1-2|NA
CASSLGGTPSSYGYTF
TGTGCCAGCAGCTTGGGGGGGACTCCATCCTCCTATGGCTACACCTTC
>NA|TRBV25-1|TRBJ2-7|TRBD1
CASSEHTGDSYEQYF
TGTGCCAGCAGTGAACACACAGGGGACTCCTACGAGCAGTACTTC
>once|TRBV2|TRBJ2-7|TRBD2
CASTLPGLAGGPAPYEQYF
TGTGCCAGCACCCTCCCGGGACTAGCGGGAGGGCCGGCTCCCTACGAGCAGTACTTC
>many|TRBV24-1|TRBJ2-7|TRBD2
CATSDRTSGPREQYF
TGTGCCACCAGTGATCGGACTAGCGGTCCTCGGGAGCAGTACTTC
>NA|TRBV24-1|TRBJ2-1|TRBD2
CATSDYLREGQGNEQFF
TGTGCCACCAGTGATTACTTGCGGGAGGGCCAGGGCAATGAGCAGTTCTTC
>few|TRBV24-1|TRBJ2-7|TRBD2
CATSDSLAGGPPEQYF
TGTGCCACCAGTGATTCACTAGCGGGAGGGCCGCCCGAGCAGTACTTC
>NA|TRBV2|TRBJ1-2|TRBD1
CASKGAGGGYTF
TGTGCCAGCAAGGGGGCAGGGGGTGGCTACACCTTC
>few|TRBV12-3/TRBV12-4|TRBJ1-1|NA
CASSLGGGLPNTEAFF
TGTGCCAGCAGTTTAGGGGGGGGACTACCGAACACTGAAGCTTTCTTT
>once|TRBV19|TRBJ2-3|NA
CASSIYSEVWRTGLTDTQYF
TGTGCCAGTAGTATATATTCTGAGGTATGGCGCACAGGTTTAACAGATACGCAGTATTTT
>few|TRBV7-2|TRBJ2-3|TRBD2
CASSLTSGAYSTDTQYF
TGTGCCAGCAGCTTGACTAGCGGGGCCTATAGCACAGATACGCAGTATTTT
>few|TRBV7-2|TRBJ1-3|NA
CASSLPLTGIAGNTIYF
TGTGCCAGCAGCTTACCACTTACAGGGATCGCTGGAAACACCATATATTTT
>NA|TRBV9|TRBJ2-1|TRBD2
CASSVARGSGRLGNEQFF
TGTGCCAGCAGCGTAGCGAGGGGTAGCGGGAGATTGGGCAATGAGCAGTTCTTC
>NA|TRBV18|TRBJ2-5|NA
CASSLLQIQETQYF
TGTGCCAGCTCACTATTACAGATTCAAGAGACCCAGTACTTC
>few|TRBV15|TRBJ2-7|NA
CATAGGGSYEQYF
TGTGCCACCGCGGGCGGTGGGTCCTACGAGCAGTACTTC
>many|TRBV12-3/TRBV12-4|TRBJ2-3|TRBD1
CASRLGQGDTDTQYF
TGTGCCAGCAGACTCGGACAGGGGGACACAGATACGCAGTATTTT
>many|TRBV12-3/TRBV12-4|TRBJ1-5|NA
CASSSKGGLSNQPQHF
TGTGCCAGCAGTTCCAAGGGAGGGTTGAGCAATCAGCCCCAGCATTTT
>NA|TRBV12-3/TRBV12-4|TRBJ1-1|NA
CASSPDRTVEAFF
TGTGCCAGCAGTCCTGACAGAACGGTTGAAGCTTTCTTT
>many|TRBV20-1|TRBJ2-2|TRBD1
CSSQGVDTGELFF
TGCAGTTCCCAGGGGGTGGACACCGGGGAGCTGTTTTTT
>NA|TRBV5-5|TRBJ2-2|NA
CASSSSGAWNTGELFF
TGTGCCAGCAGCTCCTCAGGGGCTTGGAACACCGGGGAGCTGTTTTTT
>few|TRBV19|TRBJ2-1|NA
CASRIMASYNEQFF
TGTGCCAGTAGAATAATGGCCTCCTACAATGAGCAGTTCTTC
>many|TRBV5-1|TRBJ2-7|NA
CASSPRLYEQYF
TGCGCCAGCAGTCCCCGACTCTACGAGCAGTACTTC
>few|TRBV14|TRBJ2-7|NA
CASSQVHGPGYEQYF
TGTGCCAGCAGCCAAGTACACGGGCCGGGCTACGAGCAGTACTTC
>NA|TRBV7-9|TRBJ1-3|NA
CASSFLREYGTIYF
TGTGCCAGCAGCTTTTTAAGGGAATACGGCACCATATATTTT
>NA|TRBV7-2|TRBJ1-2|TRBD1
CASSLRQGVGVYGYTF
TGTGCCAGCAGCTTAAGACAGGGAGTTGGTGTCTATGGCTACACCTTC
>few|TRBV12-3/TRBV12-4|TRBJ2-5|NA
CASSLYVYQETQYF
TGTGCCAGCAGTTTATACGTATACCAAGAGACCCAGTACTTC
>NA|TRBV5-1|TRBJ1-1|NA
CASSLMAVNTEAFF
TGCGCCAGCAGCTTGATGGCAGTGAACACTGAAGCTTTCTTT
>few|TRBV19|TRBJ1-1|NA
CASSIIAARNTEAFF
TGTGCCAGTAGTATCATCGCAGCGAGGAACACTGAAGCTTTCTTT
>few|TRBV5-6|TRBJ2-1|NA
CASSLDYSGEQFF
TGTGCCAGCAGCTTGGACTATTCAGGAGAGCAGTTCTTC
>few|TRBV6-5|TRBJ2-5|NA
CASSYSRDPIIETQYF
TGTGCCAGCAGTTACTCGCGGGACCCGATCATAGAGACCCAGTACTTC
>NA|TRBV3-1|TRBJ2-3|NA
CASSRMTGITDTQYF
TGTGCCAGCAGCCGAATGACCGGGATCACAGATACGCAGTATTTT
>few|TRBV21-1|TRBJ2-1|NA
CASSKKPEYRESNEQFF
TGTGCCAGCAGCAAAAAACCCGAGTACAGGGAGTCCAATGAGCAGTTCTTC
>few|TRBV10-3|TRBJ1-5|NA
CAISEAGNQPQHF
TGTGCCATCAGTGAGGCGGGGAATCAGCCCCAGCATTTT
>many|TRBV24-1|TRBJ2-1|TRBD2
CATSDRLAAYNEQFF
TGTGCCACCAGTGATCGACTAGCGGCCTACAATGAGCAGTTCTTC
>NA|TRBV20-1|TRBJ1-6|NA
CSAKWTGAMGSPLHF
TGCAGTGCTAAGTGGACGGGGGCGATGGGATCACCCCTCCACTTT